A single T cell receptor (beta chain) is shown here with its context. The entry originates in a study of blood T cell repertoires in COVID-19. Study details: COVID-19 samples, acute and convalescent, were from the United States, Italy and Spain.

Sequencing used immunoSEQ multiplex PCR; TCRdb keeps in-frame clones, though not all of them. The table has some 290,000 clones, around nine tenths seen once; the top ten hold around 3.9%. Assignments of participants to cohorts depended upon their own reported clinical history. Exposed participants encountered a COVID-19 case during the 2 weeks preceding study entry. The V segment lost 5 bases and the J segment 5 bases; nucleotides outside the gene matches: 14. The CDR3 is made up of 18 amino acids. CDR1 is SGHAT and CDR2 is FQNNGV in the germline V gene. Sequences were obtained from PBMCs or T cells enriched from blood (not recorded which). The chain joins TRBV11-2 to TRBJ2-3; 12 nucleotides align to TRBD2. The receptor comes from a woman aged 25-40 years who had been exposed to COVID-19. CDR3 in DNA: TGTGCCAGCAGCCAGGGGCTAGCGGGGGGGCCAAGGGGAGATACGCAGTATTTT. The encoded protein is CASSQGLAGGPRGDTQYF.